The present T cell receptor beta chain was sequenced within a study of T cell repertoires in cytomegalovirus infection. Study information: Based on public TCR beta signatures, there were indications of CMV infection and of a matching HLA type.

V lost 2 bases to trimming and J lost 2 bases, with 13 bases between them. The CDR3 spans 16 residues. Germline V gene data show CDR1 as MNHEY and CDR2 as SVGEGT. There are many counts of this clonotype. What it recognizes is unknown. Findings and limits, study-wide: Carriage of CMV together with the relevant HLA was identifiable through cumulative public TCR beta family frequency. Within the response measured ex vivo, HLA-C-restricted CMV-specific TCR beta clonotypes were dominant.

TCRdb recomputed calls from the reads with MiXCR, one row per CDR3 protein. The sample carries 100,000 to 150,000 distinct CDR3 sequences, roughly a quarter recorded once. Sequencing was performed on PBMCs, sequenced either directly or after in vitro stimulation (not recorded which). The receptor comes from a human donor in good health (CMV status not recorded). Some clones in this sample may be carry-over from other donors' samples. The chain links TRBV6-2 or TRBV6-3 to TRBJ2-1; D perhaps matches TRBD2 (5 bases). CDR3 bases: TGTGCCAGCAGTTACAGCAGCGGCCCTCCCTACAATGAGCAGTTCTTC. Translation: CASSYSSGPPYNEQFF.